The TCR beta chain described here comes from a study of molecular identifiers for immune sequencing clone quantification. Study conclusions and caveats: Underestimated sizes of highly expanded clones could result from identical TCR molecules that share a barcode. Clones above 20 RNA copies contained over 97% of effector molecules and under 1% of naive molecules.

The authors gated naive CD8 T cells as CD8+CD4-CCR7+CD45RA+ for sorting. This clonotype was seen repeatedly, ten times or more. Its antigen is unknown. J lost 8 bases, V lost 3 bases, and 10 bases had no gene match. Germline CDR1 SEHNR, CDR2 FQNEAQ (reference sequence). CDR3 length equals 15 residues. Bulk TCR libraries used previously described methods and listed TCR primers. TCRdb re-analysed the PCR reads in MiXCR, keeping a single row per CDR3 protein. The sample shows around 470,000 distinct CDR3 sequences, about a fifth of them seen only once. The TCR was taken from a human donor in good health. Some libraries in this study had Jurkat cell RNA spiked in. V and J are TRBV7-9 and TRBJ2-1; TRBD2 aligns across 7 bases. The sequencing input was naive CD8+ T cells from blood, with Jurkat cell RNA spiked in. The subset is: FACS-sorted CD8+CD4-CCR7+CD45RA+ naive T cells. CDR3 nucleotides: TGTGCCAGCAGCTTGTCTCCGGGGAGCGGGGATGAGCAGTTCTTC. Translated: CASSLSPGSGDEQFF.